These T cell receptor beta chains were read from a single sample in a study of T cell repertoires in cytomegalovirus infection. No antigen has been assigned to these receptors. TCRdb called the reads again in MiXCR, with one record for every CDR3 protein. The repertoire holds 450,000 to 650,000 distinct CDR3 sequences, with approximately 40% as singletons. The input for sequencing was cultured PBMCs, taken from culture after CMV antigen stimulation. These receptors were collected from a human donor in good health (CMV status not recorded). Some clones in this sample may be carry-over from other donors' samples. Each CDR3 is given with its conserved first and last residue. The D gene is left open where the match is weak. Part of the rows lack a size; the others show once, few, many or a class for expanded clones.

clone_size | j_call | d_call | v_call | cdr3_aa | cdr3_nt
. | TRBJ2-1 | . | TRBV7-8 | CASSLNRPTRLGTHEQFF | TGTGCCAGCAGCTTAAACCGACCGACTAGACTGGGGACTCATGAGCAGTTCTTC
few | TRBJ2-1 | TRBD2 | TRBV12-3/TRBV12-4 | CASSLPGTSYNEQFF | TGTGCCAGCAGTCTACCCGGGACTAGCTATAATGAGCAGTTCTTC
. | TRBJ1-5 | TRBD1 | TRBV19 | CASWTGKQPNQPQHF | TGTGCCAGCTGGACAGGGAAGCAGCCGAATCAGCCCCAGCATTTT
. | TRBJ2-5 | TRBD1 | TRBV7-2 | CASSTGQGVQETQYF | TGTGCCAGCAGCACAGGACAGGGGGTCCAAGAGACCCAGTACTTC
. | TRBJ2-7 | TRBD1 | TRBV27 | CASSLQGQGGLREQYF | TGTGCCAGCAGTTTACAGGGACAGGGGGGGCTACGCGAGCAGTACTTC
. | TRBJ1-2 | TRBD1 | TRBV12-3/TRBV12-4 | CASSVSTGVYGYTF | TGTGCCAGCAGTGTCTCCACAGGGGTCTATGGCTACACCTTC
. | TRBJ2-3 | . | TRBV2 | CASNDRTGDTQYF | TGTGCCAGCAATGACCGGACTGGGGATACGCAGTATTTT
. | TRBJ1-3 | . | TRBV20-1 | CSATAGSGNTIYF | TGCAGTGCCACCGCGGGCTCTGGAAACACCATATATTTT
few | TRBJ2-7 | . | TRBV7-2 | CASSARFDEQYF | TGTGCCAGCAGCGCTCGGTTCGACGAGCAGTACTTC
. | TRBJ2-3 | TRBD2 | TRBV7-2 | CASSFSGGDPDTQYF | TGTGCCAGCAGCTTTAGCGGGGGCGATCCAGATACGCAGTATTTT
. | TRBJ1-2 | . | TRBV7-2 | CASSLVLLSYGYTF | TGTGCCAGCAGCTTAGTACTCCTCTCCTATGGCTACACCTTC
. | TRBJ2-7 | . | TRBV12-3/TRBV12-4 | CASSSPRGYEQYF | TGTGCCAGCAGTTCCCCAAGAGGGTACGAGCAGTACTTC
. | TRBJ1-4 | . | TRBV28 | CASSTRAGDGKLFF | TGTGCCAGCAGTACCCGGGCTGGGGATGGGAAACTGTTTTTT
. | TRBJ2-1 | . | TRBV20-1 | CSAGTASYNEQFF | TGCAGTGCTGGGACTGCTTCCTACAATGAGCAGTTCTTC
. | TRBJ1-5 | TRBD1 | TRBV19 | CASGRDRPLRPQHF | TGTGCCAGTGGTAGGGACAGGCCATTACGGCCCCAGCATTTT
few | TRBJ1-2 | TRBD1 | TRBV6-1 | CASSETRGRDYGYTF | TGTGCCAGCAGTGAGACGAGGGGGCGCGACTATGGCTACACCTTC
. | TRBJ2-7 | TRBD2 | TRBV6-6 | CASSLNEGLAADYEQYF | TGTGCCAGCAGCCTAAATGAAGGACTAGCGGCCGACTACGAGCAGTACTTC
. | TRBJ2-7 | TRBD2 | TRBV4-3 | CASSQEARRTSGYSYEQYF | TGCGCCAGCAGCCAAGAGGCGCGTAGGACTAGCGGTTACTCCTACGAGCAGTACTTC
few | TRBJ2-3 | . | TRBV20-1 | CSAREPTDTQYF | TGCAGTGCTAGAGAACCCACAGATACGCAGTATTTT
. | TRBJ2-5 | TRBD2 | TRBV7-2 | CASSLDSRGVETQYF | TGTGCCAGCAGCTTAGACTCGCGGGGGGTTGAGACCCAGTACTTC
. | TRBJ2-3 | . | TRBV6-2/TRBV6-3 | CASIPGLTQDTQYF | TGTGCCAGCATCCCTGGACTTACCCAGGATACGCAGTATTTT
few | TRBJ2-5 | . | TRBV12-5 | CASAPGRRGYQETQYF | TGTGCTAGTGCCCCCGGGAGGAGGGGGTACCAAGAGACCCAGTACTTC
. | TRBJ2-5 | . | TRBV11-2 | CASSPHLLVETQYF | TGTGCCAGCAGCCCACATCTTCTCGTAGAGACCCAGTACTTC
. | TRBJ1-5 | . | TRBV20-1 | CSARGWGTRVDQPQHF | TGCAGTGCTAGAGGCTGGGGGACCCGGGTCGATCAGCCCCAGCATTTT
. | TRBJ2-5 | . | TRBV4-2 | CASSQARSLYKETQYF | TGTGCCAGCAGCCAAGCGAGGTCGCTGTACAAAGAGACCCAGTACTTC
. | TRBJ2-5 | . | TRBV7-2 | CASSLVAFEETQYF | TGTGCCAGCAGCTTAGTAGCCTTCGAAGAGACCCAGTACTTC
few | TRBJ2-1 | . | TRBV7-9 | CASSLFGPEQFF | TGTGCCAGCAGCTTATTCGGTCCTGAGCAGTTCTTC
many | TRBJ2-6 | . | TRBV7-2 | CASRLLGNRANVLTF | TGTGCCAGCAGATTACTAGGCAATCGGGCCAACGTCCTGACTTTC
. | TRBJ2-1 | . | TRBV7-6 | CASSSRIVPYNEQFF | TGTGCCAGCAGCTCACGGATCGTGCCGTACAATGAGCAGTTCTTC
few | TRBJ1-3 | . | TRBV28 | CASFTTHLKGSSGNTIYF | TGTGCCAGCTTTACGACCCACTTAAAAGGGAGCTCTGGAAACACCATATATTTT
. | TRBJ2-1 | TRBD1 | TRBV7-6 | CASSFRTGVNEQFF | TGTGCCAGCAGCTTCCGAACAGGGGTCAATGAGCAGTTCTTC
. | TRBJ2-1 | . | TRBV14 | CASSQGWTPYNEQFF | TGTGCCAGCAGCCAAGGGTGGACGCCATACAATGAGCAGTTCTTC
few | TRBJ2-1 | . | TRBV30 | CAWRFLGNEQFF | TGTGCCTGGAGATTTTTGGGCAATGAGCAGTTCTTC
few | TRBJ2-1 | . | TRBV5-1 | CASSLAGGPYDNEQFF | TGCGCCAGCAGCTTGGCGGGGGGCCCCTATGACAATGAGCAGTTCTTC
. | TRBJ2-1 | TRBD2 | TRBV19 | CASSIPGLAGPRSYNEQFF | TGTGCCAGTAGTATCCCGGGCCTAGCGGGGCCTCGCTCCTACAATGAGCAGTTCTTC
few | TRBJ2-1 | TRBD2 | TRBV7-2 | CASSPMTSGRAPYNEQFF | TGTGCCAGCAGCCCCATGACTAGCGGGAGGGCGCCCTACAATGAGCAGTTCTTC
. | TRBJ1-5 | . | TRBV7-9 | CASSPEQGANQPQHF | TGTGCCAGCAGCCCCGAACAGGGCGCAAATCAGCCCCAGCATTTT
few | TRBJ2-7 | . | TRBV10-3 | CAISNAFGSYEQYF | TGTGCCATCAGCAACGCGTTCGGCTCCTACGAGCAGTACTTC
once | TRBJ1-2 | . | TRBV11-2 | CASSLSPRFHYGYTF | TGTGCCAGCAGCTTATCGCCCAGATTTCACTATGGCTACACCTTC
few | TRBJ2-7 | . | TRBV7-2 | CASSFPIAYEQYF | TGTGCCAGCAGCTTTCCCATAGCCTACGAGCAGTACTTC
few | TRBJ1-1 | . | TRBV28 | CASSLWLATEAFF | TGTGCCAGCAGTTTATGGTTAGCGACTGAAGCTTTCTTT
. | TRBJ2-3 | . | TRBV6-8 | CASIMRGGYPTQYF | TGTGCCAGCATTATGAGGGGGGGATATCCTACGCAGTATTTT
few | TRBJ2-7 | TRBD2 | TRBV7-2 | CASSLTSWYEQYF | TGTGCCAGCAGCTTGACTAGCTGGTACGAGCAGTACTTC
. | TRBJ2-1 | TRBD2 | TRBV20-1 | CSAFLAGNEQFF | TGCAGTGCTTTCCTAGCGGGCAATGAGCAGTTCTTC
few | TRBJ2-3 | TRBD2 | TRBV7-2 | CASNLPSGSADTQYF | TGTGCCAGCAACCTACCAAGCGGGAGCGCAGATACGCAGTATTTT
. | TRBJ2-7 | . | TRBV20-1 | CSATAGSDEQYF | TGCAGTGCGACGGCCGGGAGCGACGAGCAGTACTTC
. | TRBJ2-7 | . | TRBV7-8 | CASSPGQYEQYF | TGTGCCAGCAGCCCAGGACAGTACGAGCAGTACTTC
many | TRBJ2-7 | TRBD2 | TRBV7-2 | CASSFAGTSGSYEQYF | TGTGCCAGCAGCTTCGCCGGGACTAGCGGAAGCTACGAGCAGTACTTC
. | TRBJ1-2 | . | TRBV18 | CASSNVKGQDYGYTF | TGTGCCAGCTCAAACGTCAAGGGGCAGGATTATGGCTACACCTTC
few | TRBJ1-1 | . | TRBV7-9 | CASTNTWEDTEAFF | TGTGCCAGCACCAATACCTGGGAGGACACTGAAGCTTTCTTT